This T cell receptor (beta chain) emerged from a study of blood T cell repertoires in COVID-19. Study-wide background: In each case, the material was cDNA or gDNA derived from T cells, B-cell-depleted T cells, or PBMCs.

In the study's own analysis: Reference gene primers were amplified, and this amplification served to estimate nucleated cell counts. Generated by immunoSEQ multiplex PCR, the TCRdb table keeps only in-frame clones and is missing some. V, J and clone size are those of that table, while D and trimming were read from the DNA. The top ten clones hold 2% to 2.5% of a sample with about 400,000 clones, 88% of them seen once. This clone was observed many times. The CDR3 contains 15 residues. CDR1 is LGHDT, CDR2 YNNKEL, per germline (reference sequence). V dropped 4 bases and J dropped 8 bases, with 20 bases sitting between them.

Material: PBMCs or T cells enriched from blood (not recorded which). The sequence derives from a woman aged 40 to 50 with acute COVID-19. The chain joins TRBV3-1 (or the pseudogene TRBV3-2) to TRBJ1-2; D may be TRBD1 (6 bases). The CDR3 is CASSPGGGKIQGYTF. DNA of the CDR3: TGTGCCAGCAGCCCGGGGGGGGGCAAGATCCAGGGCTACACCTTC.